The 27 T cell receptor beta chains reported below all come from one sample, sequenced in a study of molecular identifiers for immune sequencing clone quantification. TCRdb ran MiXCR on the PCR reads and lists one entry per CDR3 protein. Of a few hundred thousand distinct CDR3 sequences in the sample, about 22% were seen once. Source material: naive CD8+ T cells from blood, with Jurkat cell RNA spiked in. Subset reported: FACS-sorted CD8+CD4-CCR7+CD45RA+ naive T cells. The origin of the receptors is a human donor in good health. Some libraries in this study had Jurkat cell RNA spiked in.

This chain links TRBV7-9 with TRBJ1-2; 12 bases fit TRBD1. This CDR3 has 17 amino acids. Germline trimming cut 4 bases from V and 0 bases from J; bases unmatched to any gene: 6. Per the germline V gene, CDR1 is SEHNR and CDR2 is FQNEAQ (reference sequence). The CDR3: CASSWGTGGASNYGYTF. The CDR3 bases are TGTGCCAGCAGCTGGGGGACAGGGGGCGCGTCTAACTATGGCTACACCTTC.

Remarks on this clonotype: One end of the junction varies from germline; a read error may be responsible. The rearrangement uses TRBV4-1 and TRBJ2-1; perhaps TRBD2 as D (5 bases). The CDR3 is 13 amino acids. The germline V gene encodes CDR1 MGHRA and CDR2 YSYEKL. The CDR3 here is CASRQDTDGRLFF. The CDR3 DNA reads TGCGCCAGCCGCCAGGATACGGACGGACGACTATTCTTC.

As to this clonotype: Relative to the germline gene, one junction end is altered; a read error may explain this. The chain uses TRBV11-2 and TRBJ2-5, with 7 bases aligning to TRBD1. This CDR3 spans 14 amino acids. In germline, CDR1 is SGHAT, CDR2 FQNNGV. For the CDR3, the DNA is TGTACCAGCAGCCGAGGGACAGAGCGTGAGACCCAGTACTTC. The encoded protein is CTSSRGTERETQYF.

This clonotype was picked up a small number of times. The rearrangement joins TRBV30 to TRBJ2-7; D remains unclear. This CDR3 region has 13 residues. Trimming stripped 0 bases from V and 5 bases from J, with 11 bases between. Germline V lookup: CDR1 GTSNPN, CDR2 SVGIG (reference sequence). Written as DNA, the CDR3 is TGTGCCTGGAGTGTACTGGAAGGGAACGAGCAGTACTTC. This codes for CAWSVLEGNEQYF.

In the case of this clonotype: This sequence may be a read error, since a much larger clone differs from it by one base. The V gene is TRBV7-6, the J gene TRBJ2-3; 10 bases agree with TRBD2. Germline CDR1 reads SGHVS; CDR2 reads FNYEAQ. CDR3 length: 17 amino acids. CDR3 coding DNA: TGTGCCAGCAGCTTAGATGGTAGCGGGAGGACCACAGATAAGCAGTATTTT. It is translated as CASSLDGSGRTTDKQYF.

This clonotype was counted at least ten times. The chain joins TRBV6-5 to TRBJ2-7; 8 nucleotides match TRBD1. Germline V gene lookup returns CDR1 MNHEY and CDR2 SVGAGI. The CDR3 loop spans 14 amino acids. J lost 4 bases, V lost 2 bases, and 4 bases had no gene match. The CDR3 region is CASSYLDRVYEQYF. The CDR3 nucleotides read TGTGCCAGCAGTTACCTGGACAGGGTGTACGAGCAGTACTTC.

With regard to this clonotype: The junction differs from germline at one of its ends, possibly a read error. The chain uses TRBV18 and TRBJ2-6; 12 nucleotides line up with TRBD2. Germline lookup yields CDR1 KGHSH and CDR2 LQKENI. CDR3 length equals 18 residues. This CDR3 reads CANSPGLAGISGANVLTF. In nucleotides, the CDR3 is TGTGCCAACTCACCAGGACTAGCGGGGATCTCTGGGGCCAACGTCCTGACTTTC.

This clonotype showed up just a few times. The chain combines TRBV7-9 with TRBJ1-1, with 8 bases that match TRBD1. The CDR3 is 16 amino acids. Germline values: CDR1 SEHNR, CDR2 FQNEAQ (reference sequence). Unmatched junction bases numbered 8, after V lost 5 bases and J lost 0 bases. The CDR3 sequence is CASSPSGQGMNTEAFF. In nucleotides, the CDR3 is TGTGCCAGCAGCCCCAGTGGACAGGGAATGAACACTGAAGCTTTCTTT.

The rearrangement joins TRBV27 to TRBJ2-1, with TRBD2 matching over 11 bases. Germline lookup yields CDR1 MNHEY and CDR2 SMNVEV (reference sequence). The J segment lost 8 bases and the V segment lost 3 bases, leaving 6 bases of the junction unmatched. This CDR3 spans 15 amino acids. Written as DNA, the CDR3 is TGTGCCAGCAGTTTTGTGTTAGCGGGGGGGCATGAGCAGTTCTTC. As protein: CASSFVLAGGHEQFF.

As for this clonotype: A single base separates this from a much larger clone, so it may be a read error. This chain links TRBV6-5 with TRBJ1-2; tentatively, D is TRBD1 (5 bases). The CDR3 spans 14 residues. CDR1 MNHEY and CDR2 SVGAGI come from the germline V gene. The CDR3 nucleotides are TGTACCAGCAGTTACGGCGGGGCAGAATATGGCTACACCTTC. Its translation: CTSSYGGAEYGYTF.

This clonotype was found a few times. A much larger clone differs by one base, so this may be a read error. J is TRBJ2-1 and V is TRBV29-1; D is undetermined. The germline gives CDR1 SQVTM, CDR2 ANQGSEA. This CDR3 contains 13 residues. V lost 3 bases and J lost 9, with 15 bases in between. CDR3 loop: CSVEDRAIGEQFF. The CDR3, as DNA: TGCAGCGTTGAGGACCGGGCTATCGGTGAGCAGTTCTTC.

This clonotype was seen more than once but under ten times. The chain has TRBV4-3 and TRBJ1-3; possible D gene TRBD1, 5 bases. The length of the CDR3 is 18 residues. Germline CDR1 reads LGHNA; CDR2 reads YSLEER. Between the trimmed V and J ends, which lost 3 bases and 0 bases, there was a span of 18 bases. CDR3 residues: CASSQGPAGSNSGNTIYF. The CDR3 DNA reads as TGCGCCAGCAGCCAGGGACCCGCCGGCAGTAACTCTGGAAACACCATATATTTT.

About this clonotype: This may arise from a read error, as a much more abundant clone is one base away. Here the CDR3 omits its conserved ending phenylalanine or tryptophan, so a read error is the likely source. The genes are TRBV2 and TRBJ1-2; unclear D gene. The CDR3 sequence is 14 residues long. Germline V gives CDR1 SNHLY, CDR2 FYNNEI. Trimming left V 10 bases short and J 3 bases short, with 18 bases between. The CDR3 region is CANLETQDYYGYTI. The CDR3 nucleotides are TGTGCCAACTTAGAGACACAAGATTACTATGGCTACACCATC.

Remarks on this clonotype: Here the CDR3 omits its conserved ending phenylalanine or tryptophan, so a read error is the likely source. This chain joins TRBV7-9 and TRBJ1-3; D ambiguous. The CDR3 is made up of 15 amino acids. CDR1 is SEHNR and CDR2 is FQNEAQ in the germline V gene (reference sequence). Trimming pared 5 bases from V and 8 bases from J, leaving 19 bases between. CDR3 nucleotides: TGTGCCAGCAGCCCGATGGGCGGAGGAGGGCACACCATATATATT. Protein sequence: CASSPMGGGGHTIYI.

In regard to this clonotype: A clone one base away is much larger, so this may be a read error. This chain's CDR3 is CASSSTGELYEQYF. The CDR3 coding sequence is TGTGCCAGCAGCTCGACAGGGGAGCTTTACGAGCAGTACTTC. The genes are TRBV21-1 and TRBJ2-7; the table's D call TRBD1 went unverified against the DNA. TRBV21-1 is annotated as a pseudogene. The CDR3 covers 14 residues.

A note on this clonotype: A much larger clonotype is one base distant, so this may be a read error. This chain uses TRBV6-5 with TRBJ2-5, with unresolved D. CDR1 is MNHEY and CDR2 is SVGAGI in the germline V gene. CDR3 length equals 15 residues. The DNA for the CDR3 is TGTGCCGGCAGTTACTCGATCGGGTACCAAGAGACCCAGTACTTC. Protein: CAGSYSIGYQETQYF.

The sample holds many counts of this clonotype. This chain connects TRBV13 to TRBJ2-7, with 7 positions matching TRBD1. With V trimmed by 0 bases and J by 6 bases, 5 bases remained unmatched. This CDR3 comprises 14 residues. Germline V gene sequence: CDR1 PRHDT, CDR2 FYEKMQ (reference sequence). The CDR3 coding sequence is TGTGCCAGCAGCTTAGGCAGACAGGGCTCCGAGCAGTACTTC. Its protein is CASSLGRQGSEQYF.

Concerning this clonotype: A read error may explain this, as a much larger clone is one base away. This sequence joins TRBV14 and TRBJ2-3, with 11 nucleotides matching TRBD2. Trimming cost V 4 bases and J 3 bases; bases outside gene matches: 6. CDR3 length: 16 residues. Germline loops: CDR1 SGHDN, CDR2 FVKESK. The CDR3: CASSLVGTSGTDTQYF. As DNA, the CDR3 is TGTGCCAGCAGCCTAGTTGGGACTAGCGGTACAGATACGCAGTATTTT.

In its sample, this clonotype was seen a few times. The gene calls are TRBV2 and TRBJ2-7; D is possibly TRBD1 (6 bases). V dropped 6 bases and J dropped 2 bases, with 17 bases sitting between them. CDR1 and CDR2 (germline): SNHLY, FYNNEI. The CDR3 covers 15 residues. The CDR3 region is CASSPTGIFAYEQYF. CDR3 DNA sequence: TGTGCCAGCAGCCCGACAGGCATCTTCGCCTACGAGCAGTACTTC. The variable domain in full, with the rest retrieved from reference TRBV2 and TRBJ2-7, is EPEVTQTPSHQVTQMGQEVILRCVPISNHLYFYWYRQILGQKVEFLVSFYNNEISEKSEIFDDQFSVERPDGSNFTLKIRSTKLEDSAMYFCASSPTGIFAYEQYFGPGTRLTVT.

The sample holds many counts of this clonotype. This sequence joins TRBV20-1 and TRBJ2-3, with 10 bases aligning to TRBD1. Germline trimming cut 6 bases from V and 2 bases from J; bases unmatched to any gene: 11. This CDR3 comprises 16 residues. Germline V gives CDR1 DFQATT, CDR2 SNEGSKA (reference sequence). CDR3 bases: TGCAGTGCCTTCCCTCTAGGGACAGGGGCCACAGATACGCAGTATTTT. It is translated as CSAFPLGTGATDTQYF.

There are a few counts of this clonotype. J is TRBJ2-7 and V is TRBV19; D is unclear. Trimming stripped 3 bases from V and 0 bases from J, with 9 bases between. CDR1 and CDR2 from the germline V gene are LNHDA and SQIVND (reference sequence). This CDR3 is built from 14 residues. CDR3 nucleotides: TGTGCCAGTAGTATTGCGGAGAGCTCCTACGAGCAGTACTTC. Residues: CASSIAESSYEQYF.

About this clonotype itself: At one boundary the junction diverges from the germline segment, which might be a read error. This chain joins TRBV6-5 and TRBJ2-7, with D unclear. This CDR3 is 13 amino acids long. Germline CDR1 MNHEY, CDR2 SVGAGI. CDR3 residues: CASNPGGAYEPYF. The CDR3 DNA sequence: TGTGCCAGCAACCCGGGCGGAGCCTACGAGCCGTACTTC.

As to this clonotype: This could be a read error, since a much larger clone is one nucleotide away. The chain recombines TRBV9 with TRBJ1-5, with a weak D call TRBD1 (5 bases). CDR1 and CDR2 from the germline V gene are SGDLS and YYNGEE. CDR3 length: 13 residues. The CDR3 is CASSPADNQPRHF. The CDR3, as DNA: TGTGCCAGCAGCCCGGCGGACAATCAGCCCCGGCATTTT.

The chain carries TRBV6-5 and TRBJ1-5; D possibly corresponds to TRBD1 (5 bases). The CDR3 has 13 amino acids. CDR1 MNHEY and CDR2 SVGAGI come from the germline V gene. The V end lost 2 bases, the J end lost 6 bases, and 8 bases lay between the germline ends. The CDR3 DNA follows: TGTGCCAGCAGTTACGACCAGGGTCAGCCCCAGCATTTT. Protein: CASSYDQGQPQHF.

The CDR3 DNA follows: TGTGCCAGCAGCTTAGGGGGACCGGGGCTAGCCTACGAGCAGTACTTC. Residues: CASSLGGPGLAYEQYF. The gene calls are TRBV11-2 and TRBJ2-7; either TRBD1 or TRBD2 may supply D (5 bases each). V was cut by 1 base and J by 2 bases, with 15 bases left in between. The germline V gene encodes CDR1 SGHAT and CDR2 FQNNGV. The CDR3 runs to 16 residues.

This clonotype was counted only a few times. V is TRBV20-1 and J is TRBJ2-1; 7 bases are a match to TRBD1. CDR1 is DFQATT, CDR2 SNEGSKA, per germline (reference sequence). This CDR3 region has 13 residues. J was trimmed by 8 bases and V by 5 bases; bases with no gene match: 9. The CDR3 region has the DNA TGCAGTGCTCGACAGGGCAGTGTCTATGAGCAGTTCTTC. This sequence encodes CSARQGSVYEQFF.

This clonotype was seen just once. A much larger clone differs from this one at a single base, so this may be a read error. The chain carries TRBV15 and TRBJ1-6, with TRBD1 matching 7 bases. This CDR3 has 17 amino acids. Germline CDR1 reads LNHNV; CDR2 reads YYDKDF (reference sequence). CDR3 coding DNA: TGTGCCGCCAGCAGCATCGCTGGACAGGAGTATAATTCACCCCTCCACTTT. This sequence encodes CAASSIAGQEYNSPLHF.